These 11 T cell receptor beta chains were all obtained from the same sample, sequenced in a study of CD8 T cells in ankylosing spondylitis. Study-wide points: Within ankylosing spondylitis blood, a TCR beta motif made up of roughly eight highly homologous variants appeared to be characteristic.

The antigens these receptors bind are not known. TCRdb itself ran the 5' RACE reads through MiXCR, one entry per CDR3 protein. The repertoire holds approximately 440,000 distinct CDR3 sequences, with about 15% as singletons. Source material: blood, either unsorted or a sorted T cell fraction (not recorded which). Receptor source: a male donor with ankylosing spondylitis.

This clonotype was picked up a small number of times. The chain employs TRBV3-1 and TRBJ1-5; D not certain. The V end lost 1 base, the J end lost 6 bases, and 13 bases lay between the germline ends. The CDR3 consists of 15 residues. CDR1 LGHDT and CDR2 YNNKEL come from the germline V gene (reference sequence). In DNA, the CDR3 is TGTGCCAGCAGCCAAGGATCCGCTTGGGGTCAGCCCCAGCATTTT. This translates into CASSQGSAWGQPQHF.

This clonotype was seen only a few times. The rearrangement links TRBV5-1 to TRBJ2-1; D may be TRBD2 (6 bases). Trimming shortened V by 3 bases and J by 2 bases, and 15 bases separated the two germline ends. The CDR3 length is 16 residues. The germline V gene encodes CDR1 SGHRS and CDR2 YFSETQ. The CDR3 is CASSSEPGATYNEQFF. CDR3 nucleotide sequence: TGCGCCAGCAGCTCCGAACCGGGAGCTACCTACAATGAGCAGTTCTTC.

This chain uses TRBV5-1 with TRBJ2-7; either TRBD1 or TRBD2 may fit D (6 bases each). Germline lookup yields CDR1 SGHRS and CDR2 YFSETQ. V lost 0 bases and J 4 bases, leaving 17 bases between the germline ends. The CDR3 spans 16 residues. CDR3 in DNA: TGCGCCAGCAGCTTGGCAATGGGAGAAGGGGGGTACGAGCAGTACTTC. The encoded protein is CASSLAMGEGGYEQYF.

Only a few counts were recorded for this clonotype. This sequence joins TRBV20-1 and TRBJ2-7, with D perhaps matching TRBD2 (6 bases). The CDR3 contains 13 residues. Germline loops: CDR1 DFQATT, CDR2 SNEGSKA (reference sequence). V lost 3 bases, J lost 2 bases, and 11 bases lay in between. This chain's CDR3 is CSASPSVAYEQYF. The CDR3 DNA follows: TGCAGTGCTAGTCCTAGCGTGGCCTACGAGCAGTACTTC.

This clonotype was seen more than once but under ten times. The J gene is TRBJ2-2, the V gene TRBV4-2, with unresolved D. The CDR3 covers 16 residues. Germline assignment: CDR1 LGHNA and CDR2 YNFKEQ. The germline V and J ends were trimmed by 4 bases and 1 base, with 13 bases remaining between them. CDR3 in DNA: TGTGCCAGCAGCCCATTTAAGACGGAGAACACCGGGGAGCTGTTTTTT. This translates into CASSPFKTENTGELFF.

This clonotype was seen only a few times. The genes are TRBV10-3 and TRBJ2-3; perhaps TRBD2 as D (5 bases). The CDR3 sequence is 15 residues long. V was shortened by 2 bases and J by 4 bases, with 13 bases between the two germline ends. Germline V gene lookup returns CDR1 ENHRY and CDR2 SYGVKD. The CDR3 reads CAISEPRGGADTQYF. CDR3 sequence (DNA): TGTGCCATCAGTGAGCCTCGGGGTGGTGCAGATACGCAGTATTTT.

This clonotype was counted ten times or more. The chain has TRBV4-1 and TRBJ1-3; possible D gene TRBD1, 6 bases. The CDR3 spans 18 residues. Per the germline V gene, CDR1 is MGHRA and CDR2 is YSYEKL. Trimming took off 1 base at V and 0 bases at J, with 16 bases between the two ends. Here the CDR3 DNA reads TGCGCCAGCAGCCAAGTCTTGACAGGCGATGTCTCTGGAAACACCATATATTTT. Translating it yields CASSQVLTGDVSGNTIYF.

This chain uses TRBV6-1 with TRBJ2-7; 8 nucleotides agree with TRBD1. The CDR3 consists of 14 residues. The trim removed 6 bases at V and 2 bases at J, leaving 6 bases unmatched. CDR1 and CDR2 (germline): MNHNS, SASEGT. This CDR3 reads CASRAGTGTYEQYF. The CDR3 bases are TGTGCCAGCAGGGCAGGGACAGGCACCTACGAGCAGTACTTC.

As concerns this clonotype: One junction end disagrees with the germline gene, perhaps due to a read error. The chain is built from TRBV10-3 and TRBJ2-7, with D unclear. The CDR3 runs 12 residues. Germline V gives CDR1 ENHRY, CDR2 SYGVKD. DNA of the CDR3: TGTGCCATCAGTCGGACCCTCTTGGAGCAGCACTTC. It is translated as CAISRTLLEQHF.

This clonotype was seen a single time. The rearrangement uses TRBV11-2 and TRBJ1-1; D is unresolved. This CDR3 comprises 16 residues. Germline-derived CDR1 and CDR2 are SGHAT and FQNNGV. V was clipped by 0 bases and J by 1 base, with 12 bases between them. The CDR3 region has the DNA TGTGCCAGCAGCTTAGATCTGTTTACCGGGAACACTGAAGCTTTCTTT. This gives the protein CASSLDLFTGNTEAFF.

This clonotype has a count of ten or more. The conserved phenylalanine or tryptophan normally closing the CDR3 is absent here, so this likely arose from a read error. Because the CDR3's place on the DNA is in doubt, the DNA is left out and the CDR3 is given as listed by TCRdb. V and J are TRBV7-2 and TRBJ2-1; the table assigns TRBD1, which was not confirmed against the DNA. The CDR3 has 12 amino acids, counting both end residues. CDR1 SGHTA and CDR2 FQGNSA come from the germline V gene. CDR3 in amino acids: CASSSIPGHIHL.